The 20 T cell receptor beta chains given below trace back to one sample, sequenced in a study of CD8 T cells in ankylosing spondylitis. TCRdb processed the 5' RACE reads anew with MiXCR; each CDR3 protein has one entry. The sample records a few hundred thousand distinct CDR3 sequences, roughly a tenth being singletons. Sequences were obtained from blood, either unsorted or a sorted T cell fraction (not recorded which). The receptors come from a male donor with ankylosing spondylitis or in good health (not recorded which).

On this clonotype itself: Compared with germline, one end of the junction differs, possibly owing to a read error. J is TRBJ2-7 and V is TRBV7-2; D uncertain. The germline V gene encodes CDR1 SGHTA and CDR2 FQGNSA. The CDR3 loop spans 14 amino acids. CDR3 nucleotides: TGTGCCAGCAGCGAAGAAGTGGGCTCCTACGAGCAGTCCTTC. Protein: CASSEEVGSYEQSF. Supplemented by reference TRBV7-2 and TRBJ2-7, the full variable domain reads GAGVSQSPSNKVTEKGKDVELRCDPISGHTALYWYRQSLGQGLEFLIYFQGNSAPDKSGLPSDRFSAERTGGSVSTLTIQRTQQEDSAVYLCASSEEVGSYEQSFGPGTRLTVT.

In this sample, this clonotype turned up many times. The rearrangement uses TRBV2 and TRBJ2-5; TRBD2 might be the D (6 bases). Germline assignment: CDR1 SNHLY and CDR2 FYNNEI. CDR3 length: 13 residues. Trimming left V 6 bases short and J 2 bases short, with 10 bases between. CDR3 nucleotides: TGTGCCAGCAGCGGGGGTCGTCAAGAGACCCAGTACTTC. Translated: CASSGGRQETQYF.

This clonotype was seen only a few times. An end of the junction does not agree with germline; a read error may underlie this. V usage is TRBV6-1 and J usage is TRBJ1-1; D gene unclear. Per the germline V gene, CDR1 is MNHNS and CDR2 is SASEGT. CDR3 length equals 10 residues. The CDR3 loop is CASREVEAFF. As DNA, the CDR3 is TGTGCCAGCAGGGAAGTTGAAGCTTTCTTT.

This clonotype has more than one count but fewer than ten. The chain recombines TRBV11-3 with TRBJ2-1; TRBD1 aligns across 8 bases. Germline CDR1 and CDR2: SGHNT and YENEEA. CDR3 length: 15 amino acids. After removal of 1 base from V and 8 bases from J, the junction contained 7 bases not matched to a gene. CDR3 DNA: TGTGCCAGCAGCTTAGGGTCAGGGGGCTCTGATGAGCAGTTCTTC. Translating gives CASSLGSGGSDEQFF.

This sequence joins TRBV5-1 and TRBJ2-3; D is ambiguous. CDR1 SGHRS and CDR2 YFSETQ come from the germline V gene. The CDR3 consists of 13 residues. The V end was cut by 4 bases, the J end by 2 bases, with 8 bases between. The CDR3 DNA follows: TGCGCCAGCAGCCAGAGCAACACAGATACGCAGTATTTT. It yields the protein CASSQSNTDTQYF.

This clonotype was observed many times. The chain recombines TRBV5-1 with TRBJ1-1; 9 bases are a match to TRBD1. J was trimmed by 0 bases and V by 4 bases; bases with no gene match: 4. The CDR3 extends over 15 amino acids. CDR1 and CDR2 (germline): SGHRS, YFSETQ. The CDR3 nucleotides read TGCGCCAGCAGCCCCGGGACAGGGATGAACACTGAAGCTTTCTTT. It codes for CASSPGTGMNTEAFF.

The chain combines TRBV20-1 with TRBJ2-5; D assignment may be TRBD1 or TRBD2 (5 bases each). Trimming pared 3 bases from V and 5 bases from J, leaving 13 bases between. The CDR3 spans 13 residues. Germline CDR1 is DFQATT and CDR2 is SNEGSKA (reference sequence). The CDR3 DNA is TGCAGTGCTAGCGCCGGGACGGCGGAGACCCAGTACTTC. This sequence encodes CSASAGTAETQYF.

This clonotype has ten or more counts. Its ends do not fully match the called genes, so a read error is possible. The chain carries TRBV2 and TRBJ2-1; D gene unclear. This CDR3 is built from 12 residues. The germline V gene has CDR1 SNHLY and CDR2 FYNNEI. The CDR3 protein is CASSEGMVPPIF. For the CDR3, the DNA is TGTGCCAGCAGTGAGGGTATGGTCCCCCCGATCTTC.

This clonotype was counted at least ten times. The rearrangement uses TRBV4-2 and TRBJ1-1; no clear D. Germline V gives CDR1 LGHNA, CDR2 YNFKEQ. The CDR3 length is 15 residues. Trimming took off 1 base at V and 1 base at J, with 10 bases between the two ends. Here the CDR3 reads CASSQVRSENTEAFF. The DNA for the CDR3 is TGTGCCAGCAGCCAAGTCCGGTCTGAGAACACTGAAGCTTTCTTT.

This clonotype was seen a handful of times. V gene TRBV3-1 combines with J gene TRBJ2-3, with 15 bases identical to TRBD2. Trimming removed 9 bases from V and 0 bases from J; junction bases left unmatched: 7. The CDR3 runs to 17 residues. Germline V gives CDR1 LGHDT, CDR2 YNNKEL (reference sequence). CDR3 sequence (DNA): TGTGCCAGTACGGGACTAGCGGGGGGAACTAGCACAGATACGCAGTATTTT. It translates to CASTGLAGGTSTDTQYF.

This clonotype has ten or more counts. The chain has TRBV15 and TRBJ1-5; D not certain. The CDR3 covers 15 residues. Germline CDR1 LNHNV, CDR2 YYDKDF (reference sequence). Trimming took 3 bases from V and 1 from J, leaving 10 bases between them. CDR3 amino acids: CATSSRLGSNQPQHF. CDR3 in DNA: TGTGCCACCAGCAGCCGCCTGGGGAGCAATCAGCCCCAGCATTTT.

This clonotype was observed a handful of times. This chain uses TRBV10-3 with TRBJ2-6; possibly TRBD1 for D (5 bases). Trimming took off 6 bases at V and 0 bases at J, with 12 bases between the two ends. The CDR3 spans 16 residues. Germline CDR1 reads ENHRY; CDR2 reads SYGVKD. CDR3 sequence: CAIRGHPDSGANVLTF. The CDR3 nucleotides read TGTGCCATCAGAGGACACCCCGACTCTGGGGCCAACGTCCTGACTTTC.

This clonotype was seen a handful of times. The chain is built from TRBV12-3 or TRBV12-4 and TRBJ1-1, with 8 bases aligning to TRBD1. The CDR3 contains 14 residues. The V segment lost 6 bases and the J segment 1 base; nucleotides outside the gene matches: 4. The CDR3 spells CASSRQGSNTEAFF. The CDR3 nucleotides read TGTGCCAGCAGCAGACAGGGGTCGAACACTGAAGCTTTCTTT.

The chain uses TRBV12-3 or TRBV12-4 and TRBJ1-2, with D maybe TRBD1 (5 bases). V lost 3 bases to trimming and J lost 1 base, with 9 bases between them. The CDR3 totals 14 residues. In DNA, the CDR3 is TGTGCCAGCAGTTTCGGGGGGGGTAACTATGGCTACACCTTC. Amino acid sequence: CASSFGGGNYGYTF.

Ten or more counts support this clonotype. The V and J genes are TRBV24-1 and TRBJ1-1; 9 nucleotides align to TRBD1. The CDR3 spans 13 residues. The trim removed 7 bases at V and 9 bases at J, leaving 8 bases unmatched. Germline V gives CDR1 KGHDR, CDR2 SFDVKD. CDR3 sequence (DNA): TGTGCCACCAGCATGACAGGGGGAGGAAAAGCTTTCTTT. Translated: CATSMTGGGKAFF.

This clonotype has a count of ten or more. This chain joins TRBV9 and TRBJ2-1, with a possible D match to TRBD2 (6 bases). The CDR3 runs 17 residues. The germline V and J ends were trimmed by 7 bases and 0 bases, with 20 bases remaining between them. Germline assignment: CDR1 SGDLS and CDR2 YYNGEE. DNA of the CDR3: TGTGCCAGCTCCAGAAGAGCGGCCGGGAGCTCCTACAATGAGCAGTTCTTC. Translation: CASSRRAAGSSYNEQFF.

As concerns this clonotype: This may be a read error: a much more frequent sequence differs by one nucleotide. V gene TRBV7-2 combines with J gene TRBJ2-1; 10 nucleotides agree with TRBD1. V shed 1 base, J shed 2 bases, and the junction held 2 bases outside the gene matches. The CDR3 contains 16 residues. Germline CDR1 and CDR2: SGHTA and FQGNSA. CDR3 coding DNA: TGTGCCAGCAGCTTAGGCGGGACAGGGGCCTACAATGAGCAGTTCTTC. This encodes CASSLGGTGAYNEQFF.

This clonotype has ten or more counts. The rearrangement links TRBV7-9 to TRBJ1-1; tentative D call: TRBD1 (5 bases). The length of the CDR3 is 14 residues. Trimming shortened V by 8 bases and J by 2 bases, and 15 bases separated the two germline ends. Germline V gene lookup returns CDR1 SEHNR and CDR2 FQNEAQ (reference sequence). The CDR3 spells CASHLSGVNTEAFF. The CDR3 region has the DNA TGTGCCAGCCATCTCTCGGGGGTCAACACTGAAGCTTTCTTT.

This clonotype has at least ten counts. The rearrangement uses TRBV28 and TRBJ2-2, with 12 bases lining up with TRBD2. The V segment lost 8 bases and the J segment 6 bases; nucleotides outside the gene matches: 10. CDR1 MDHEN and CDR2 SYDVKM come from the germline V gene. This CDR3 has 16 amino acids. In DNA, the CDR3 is TGTGCCAGCTCTGGACTAGCGGGGCGCAACGCCGGGGAGCTGTTTTTT. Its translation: CASSGLAGRNAGELFF.

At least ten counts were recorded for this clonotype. CDR3: CSARGSGGENEKLFF. The CDR3 DNA is TGCAGTGCTAGAGGGTCAGGGGGCGAAAATGAAAAACTGTTTTTT. This chain uses TRBV20-1 with TRBJ1-4; 8 positions match TRBD1. The length of the CDR3 is 15 residues. CDR1 and CDR2 from the germline V gene are DFQATT and SNEGSKA (reference sequence). V lost 1 base to trimming and J lost 5 bases; unmatched junction nucleotides: 6.